The rows below give T cell receptor beta chains drawn from one sample of a study of OX40 agonist ivuxolimab in advanced cancers. Sequencing was performed with immunoSEQ multiplex PCR; in TCRdb, only in-frame clones are kept and a portion is missing. The table lists roughly 70,000 clones, approximately 87% of them singletons. The material was CD4+ or CD8+ T cells sorted from blood, obtained in a trial of the OX40 agonist ivuxolimab. Source of these receptors: an adult with an advanced solid tumor such as melanoma, head and neck, liver or kidney cancer. Both conserved end residues are part of each CDR3. The D gene is left open where the match is weak. Clone size appears in some rows only: once, few, many, or a class for an expanded clone.

TRBV18	-	TRBD2	TRBJ2-2	CASSSGLAGELFF
TRBV5-4	-	-	TRBJ2-1	CASSEGYYNEQFF
TRBV7-2	-	-	TRBJ1-5	CASSFVGQPQHF
TRBV12-5	-	TRBD1	TRBJ1-1	CASGLGQGYTEAFF
TRBV5-4	-	TRBD1	TRBJ2-4	CASSLGQGVAKNIQYF
TRBV7-2	-	TRBD1	TRBJ1-2	CASSPRQGVDGYTF
TRBV5-1	-	TRBD1	TRBJ2-7	CASNKGTGWSYEQYF
TRBV7-2	-	-	TRBJ2-7	CASSSTTSYEQYF
TRBV14	-	-	TRBJ2-5	CASSQGLRRVEETQYF
TRBV6-5	-	TRBD2	TRBJ2-2	CASSYQLASVGELFF
TRBV5-1	-	TRBD2	TRBJ2-5	CASSSKTGTIQETQYF
TRBV5-1	once	-	TRBJ2-3	CASSLGTPTDTQYF
TRBV7-2	-	-	TRBJ2-7	CASSLRREDEQYF
TRBV6-1	-	-	TRBJ1-2	CASRTSFNYGYTF
TRBV29-1	-	-	TRBJ1-4	CSVAEGDEKLFF
TRBV7-2	-	-	TRBJ1-1	CASSRTSNTEAFF
TRBV5-6	once	-	TRBJ1-5	CASSPYPQGREHF
TRBV19	-	-	TRBJ1-4	CASSTAQVREKLFF
TRBV5-1	-	TRBD1	TRBJ2-2	CASSFDRVNTGELFF
TRBV2	once	-	TRBJ2-3	CASEEADTQYF
TRBV2	few	TRBD1	TRBJ1-1	CASSPPHRGGTEAFF
TRBV7-2	-	-	TRBJ2-3	CASSLTVADTQYF
TRBV25-1	-	-	TRBJ2-3	CASGHTDTQYF
TRBV12-5	medium-sized	TRBD1	TRBJ2-1	CASEGQGDNEQFF
TRBV5-6	once	-	TRBJ1-4	CASSLARQVNEKLFF
TRBV19	-	-	TRBJ1-4	CASKNPGTSHEKLFF
TRBV7-8	-	-	TRBJ1-6	CASREGDDSPLHF
TRBV19	-	-	TRBJ1-1	CASSPPQGRTEAFF
TRBV9	-	-	TRBJ2-2	CASSPPTSSTGELFF
TRBV5-1	-	TRBD2	TRBJ2-3	CASSLASGGFTDTQYF
TRBV4-3	-	TRBD2	TRBJ2-3	CASSQDLGGRGGWTDTQYF
TRBV7-2	-	-	TRBJ2-1	CASSTYNEQFF
TRBV11-2	few	-	TRBJ2-2	CASSPRVNLNTGELFF
TRBV27	-	-	TRBJ1-1	CASSRSSWGAPNTEAFF
TRBV19	once	TRBD1	TRBJ1-2	CASRTGGYGYTF
TRBV23-1	-	-	TRBJ2-6	CASSRKAGFTAQGSGANVLTF
TRBV4-3	-	-	TRBJ1-4	CASSQEWEGYEPNEKLFF